This passage covers 2 T cell receptor beta chains from one sample sequenced in a study of T cells in Graves' hyperthyroidism and ophthalmopathy. RNA transcripts served as the template for amplifying TCR beta CDR3 regions. Primed by the HTBI set, a first-round RT-PCR was run on the TCR CDR3. From the multiplex PCR reads, TCRdb called clonotypes with MiXCR, one entry per CDR3 protein. Of 450,000 to 700,000 distinct CDR3 sequences listed, around 42% were seen once; the top ten hold roughly 19%. Material for sequencing was peripheral blood or thyroid tissue (not recorded which). These receptors all come from an adult woman with Graves' disease, either hyperthyroidism or ophthalmopathy (not recorded which).

About this clonotype itself: This could be a read error, since a much larger clone is one nucleotide away. The rearrangement links TRBV12-3 or TRBV12-4 to TRBJ1-3, with no clear D. V was shortened by 5 bases and J by 0 bases, with 11 bases between the two germline ends. The CDR3 sequence is 15 residues long. The CDR3 nucleotides read TGTGCCAGCAGTGAACAGAGGAACTCTGGAAACACCATATATTTT. Amino acids: CASSEQRNSGNTIYF.

CDR3 nucleotides: TGTGCCAGCAGTTTTGACAGGGGAGGTGCCGGGGAGCTGTTTTTT. Residues: CASSFDRGGAGELFF. The chain carries TRBV27 and TRBJ2-2, with 8 bases fitting TRBD1. The CDR3 has 15 amino acids. V shed 3 bases, J shed 6 bases, and the junction held 6 bases outside the gene matches. Germline V gene sequence: CDR1 MNHEY, CDR2 SMNVEV (reference sequence).